This T cell receptor beta chain was recorded in a study of beta chain features in type 1 diabetes. Regarding the study as a whole: HLA influence on TCRB rearrangement stayed unresolved here. Type 1 diabetes patients had TCRB CDR3s that were shorter (moderately but significantly so) in all four CD4+ subsets. In the patient group, naive, central memory and Treg TCRB repertoires seemed more alike than in the healthy donor group.

Once sorted, every population was more than 95% pure. Expressed TCRB transcripts were sequenced after all isolated RNA was converted to cDNA. Repertoires were generated with immunoSEQ multiplex PCR, while TCRdb's copy carries only in-frame clones and drops some. The sample records 20,000 to 25,000 clones, around 65% being singletons. Germline values: CDR1 ENHRY, CDR2 SYGVKD. This CDR3 has 14 amino acids. Trimming pared 6 bases from V and 5 bases from J, leaving 17 bases between. Worth noting for this clone: Its cognate antigen is unknown.

The rearrangement joins TRBV10-3 to TRBJ2-7; tentative D call: TRBD1 (5 bases). The sample taken for sequencing was stem cell memory CD4+ T cells from blood. The clonotype was recovered from a woman in her thirties or forties with type 1 diabetes. This chain's CDR3 is CAIRFGADANEQYF. The CDR3 DNA reads as TGTGCCATCAGATTTGGGGCCGACGCAAACGAGCAGTACTTC.